This TCR beta chain was found in a study of blood T cell repertoires in COVID-19. Whole-study context: From the United States, Italy and Spain came samples of acute and convalescent COVID-19.

This clone was detected only once. Measured with immunoSEQ multiplex PCR; TCRdb has only the in-frame clones, and not every one. The sample yields about 55,000 clones, approximately 85% seen once. The material sequenced was peripheral blood. This clonotype was sampled from a human donor in a cohort sampled during active COVID-19.

In nucleotides, the CDR3 is TGTGCCAGCAGCCCCCTCCCCGCTAGCGGCACAGATACGCAGTATTTT. This translates into CASSPLPASGTDTQYF. This chain joins TRBV7-2 and TRBJ2-3; TRBD2 might be the D (6 bases). CDR1 is SGHTA and CDR2 is FQGNSA in the germline V gene. The CDR3 spans 16 residues. V gave up 5 bases and J gave up 1 base, with 16 bases separating them.